This TCR beta chain was sequenced during a study of CD8 T cells in ankylosing spondylitis (dated by TCRdb to about 2017). Describing the broader study: The study profiled T cell receptor beta repertoires in healthy donors and ankylosing spondylitis patients to find disease-linked TCR variants. The full study cohort was made up of about 25 ankylosing spondylitis patients and roughly 100 healthy donors. Samples of peripheral blood were taken, and for ankylosing spondylitis patients, synovial fluid was collected as well. Results the study describes overall, beyond this receptor: The disease-linked clones had a CD8+ phenotype and were found at relatively low frequencies in peripheral blood. Some motif variants were previously reported in synovial fluid and blood of reactive arthritis patients, suggesting common disease-initiation mechanisms. A TCR beta motif made up of several highly homologous amino acid variants appeared to be characteristic of blood from ankylosing spondylitis patients. Significant enrichment of the disease-linked clones was reported in matched synovial fluid samples from ankylosing spondylitis patients.

From cysteine to phenylalanine, the CDR3 is 13 amino acids long. The CDR3 DNA has 39 bases and is translated from base 1. CDR1 and CDR2, looked up from the germline V gene (reference sequence), are LGHDT and YNNKEL. The junction carries 7 bases between V and J, which are trimmed by 1 base and 3 bases respectively. To note about this clonotype: Its antigen is not yet known. One base away there is no much larger clone; base qualities are not given.

The reads were generated on an Illumina HiSeq 2500. Quantitative 5'-RACE with molecular barcodes was the method used to prepare the TCR beta libraries. The paper's data handling went like this. A new computational method, built on a probabilistic model of VDJ rearrangement, was used to identify disease-linked TCR variants. TCRdb's own reprocessing of the public reads used fastp at Q25 and MiXCR and kept productive beta chains. Every CDR3 protein is listed once, alongside the most common genes and DNA of its rows. TCRdb, rather than the study authors, made the V and J calls. Present in this sample are fewer than 250,000 distinct CDR3 sequences, roughly a tenth of which were seen just once. The top ten constitute 2.6% of the sample.

This chain joins TRBV3-1 to TRBJ2-7; too little of a D gene remains to name it. This receptor was identified in a male donor with ankylosing spondylitis or in good health (not recorded which). The sequencing input was blood, either unsorted or a sorted T cell fraction (not recorded which). The CDR3 region reads CASSQGYLYEQYF. The sequence in DNA is TGTGCCAGCAGCCAAGGGTACCTCTACGAGCAGTACTTC.